One sample yielded the 15 T cell receptor beta chains listed below, sequenced in a study of cytomegalovirus exposure and HLA in healthy donors (dated by TCRdb to 2015 to 2018). Library preparation was by the immunoSEQ multiplex PCR assay. A mixture of 60 forward primers for TCR Vbeta segments and 13 reverse primers for TCR Jbeta segments was used in the multiplex PCR. What TCRdb holds here is the immuneACCESS table cut down to in-frame rearrangements. Part of the clones is not present; checked against another copy, under half of the missing clones reflect an unresolved V gene, and the others are unexplained. The sample table contains more than 100,000 clones; only one count was recorded for just under 80% of them. The leading ten clones occupy approximately 1.6% of the sample. The sample was PBMCs. Every receptor here comes from a woman under 30 in good health and CMV-seronegative.

This chain uses TRBV2 with TRBJ2-4; TRBD1 aligns across 7 bases. This CDR3 region has 15 residues. The germline gives CDR1 SNHLY, CDR2 FYNNEI. The V and J ends lost 5 bases and 1 base, in that order; junction bases with no gene match: 5. CDR3 loop: CASSQTGMAKNIQYF. CDR3 DNA: TGTGCCAGCAGTCAGACAGGGATGGCCAAAAACATTCAGTACTTC.

The chain recombines TRBV5-1 with TRBJ2-6; a possible D gene is TRBD1 (6 bases). The CDR3 has 17 amino acids. The ends were cut back, 0 bases at V and 0 bases at J, with 10 bases in the middle. Germline CDR1 SGHRS, CDR2 YFSETQ. The CDR3 sequence is CASSLDRALSGANVLTF. CDR3 DNA: TGCGCCAGCAGCTTGGACAGGGCCCTCTCTGGGGCCAACGTCCTGACTTTC.

The rearrangement uses TRBV13 and TRBJ2-1; the match to TRBD2 covers 8 bases. The V segment lost 0 bases and the J segment 6 bases; nucleotides outside the gene matches: 7. In germline, CDR1 is PRHDT, CDR2 FYEKMQ (reference sequence). This CDR3 has 16 amino acids. The CDR3, as DNA: TGTGCCAGCAGCTTAGGCCTAGGCGGGAGGCTCAATGAGCAGTTCTTC. It is translated as CASSLGLGGRLNEQFF.

V and J are TRBV14 and TRBJ2-7; D remains unclear. The V end was cut by 4 bases, the J end by 4 bases, with 14 bases between. There are 14 residues in the CDR3. Germline V gives CDR1 SGHDN, CDR2 FVKESK. CDR3 sequence (DNA): TGTGCCAGCAGCCGAAGACACTTAACTTACGAGCAGTACTTC. Its translation is CASSRRHLTYEQYF.

This rearrangement joins TRBV4-2 to TRBJ2-1, with 10 bases matching TRBD2. Losses at the gene ends were 0 bases for V and 3 bases for J; bases not matched to a gene: 2. The length of the CDR3 is 16 residues. The germline gives CDR1 LGHNA, CDR2 YNFKEQ. DNA for the CDR3: TGTGCCAGCAGCCAAGATTGGACTAGCGGCTACAATGAGCAGTTCTTC. Encoded protein: CASSQDWTSGYNEQFF.

The CDR3: CASRERSGSAYEQYF. CDR3 coding DNA: TGTGCCAGCCGGGAGAGGAGCGGGTCCGCCTACGAGCAGTACTTC. The rearrangement uses TRBV2 and TRBJ2-7, with D possibly being TRBD2 (6 bases). This CDR3 has 15 residues. V was trimmed by 8 bases and J by 2 bases, leaving 19 bases between them. Germline V gene lookup returns CDR1 SNHLY and CDR2 FYNNEI. Based on the CDR3 plus reference TRBV2 and TRBJ2-7, the full variable domain is EPEVTQTPSHQVTQMGQEVILRCVPISNHLYFYWYRQILGQKVEFLVSFYNNEISEKSEIFDDQFSVERPDGSNFTLKIRSTKLEDSAMYFCASRERSGSAYEQYFGPGTRLTVT.

V usage is TRBV11-2 and J usage is TRBJ1-1; D is possibly TRBD1 (5 bases). CDR1 and CDR2 (germline): SGHAT, FQNNGV. V was shortened by 3 bases and J by 1 base, with 9 bases between the two germline ends. The CDR3 runs to 14 residues. As DNA, the CDR3 is TGTGCCAGCAGCTTCGGGGGTGCGAACACTGAAGCTTTCTTT. It specifies CASSFGGANTEAFF.

This chain uses TRBV10-3 with TRBJ2-3; D is perhaps TRBD2 (6 bases). Deletions cut 3 bases from V and 4 bases from J, with 11 bases between. CDR1 is ENHRY and CDR2 is SYGVKD in the germline V gene. This CDR3 spans 14 amino acids. The CDR3 region is CAISEEGGADTQYF. The CDR3 nucleotides read TGTGCCATCAGTGAAGAAGGAGGGGCAGATACGCAGTATTTT.

This clone was recorded a few times. This chain links TRBV4-1 with TRBJ1-1; D is unclear. Per germline, CDR1 MGHRA and CDR2 YSYEKL. CDR3 length equals 14 residues. Trimming took 4 bases from V and 0 from J, leaving 9 bases between them. The CDR3 DNA follows: TGCGCCAGCAGCCCCGGGAGGGTGAACACTGAAGCTTTCTTT. Its translation: CASSPGRVNTEAFF.

V is TRBV2 and J is TRBJ2-7, with D maybe TRBD2 (6 bases). This CDR3 has 12 residues. The germline V and J ends were trimmed by 6 bases and 5 bases, with 11 bases remaining between them. Germline-derived CDR1 and CDR2 are SNHLY and FYNNEI. The CDR3 DNA follows: TGTGCCAGCAGCGCGGGGAGGAACGAGCAGTACTTC. As protein: CASSAGRNEQYF. The full variable domain, rest sourced from reference TRBV2 and TRBJ2-7, is EPEVTQTPSHQVTQMGQEVILRCVPISNHLYFYWYRQILGQKVEFLVSFYNNEISEKSEIFDDQFSVERPDGSNFTLKIRSTKLEDSAMYFCASSAGRNEQYFGPGTRLTVT.

This chain uses TRBV14 with TRBJ1-1; TRBD1 might be the D (5 bases). This CDR3 spans 13 amino acids. The germline V gene encodes CDR1 SGHDN and CDR2 FVKESK. Trimming removed 4 bases from V and 4 bases from J, with 10 bases in between. The CDR3, as DNA: TGTGCCAGCAGCCGGGTACAGGCCACTGAAGCTTTCTTT. It yields the protein CASSRVQATEAFF.

The chain employs TRBV6-5 and TRBJ2-7; D gene unclear. With 6 bases removed from V and 2 bases from J, the gap between germline ends came to 14 bases. Germline V gene data show CDR1 as MNHEY and CDR2 as SVGAGI. The CDR3 has 14 amino acids. The CDR3 coding sequence is TGTGCCAGCAGCCAACAAAGAAGTCCCTACGAGCAGTACTTC. This sequence encodes CASSQQRSPYEQYF.

The genes are TRBV30 and TRBJ1-2, with D possibly being TRBD1 (6 bases). Trimming took 1 base from V and 5 from J, leaving 8 bases between them. Germline loops: CDR1 GTSNPN, CDR2 SVGIG (reference sequence). The CDR3 spans 12 residues. The CDR3 loop reads CAWSGGLYGYTF. For the CDR3, the DNA is TGTGCCTGGAGTGGGGGGCTTTATGGCTACACCTTC.

This clone was counted only a few times. The chain employs TRBV18 and TRBJ1-1, with 8 positions matching TRBD1. J gave up 3 bases and V 5 bases, and 5 bases lay outside the gene matches. The CDR3 totals 14 residues. Germline values: CDR1 KGHSH, CDR2 LQKENI. The CDR3: CASSTGGGDTEAFF. The CDR3 DNA sequence: TGTGCCAGCTCAACAGGGGGAGGTGACACTGAAGCTTTCTTT.

The chain uses TRBV12-5 and TRBJ1-2; no reliable D call. Trimming cost V 2 bases and J 2 bases, with 12 bases left between them. The CDR3 loop spans 15 amino acids. CDR1 and CDR2 (germline): LGHNT, FRNRAP. The CDR3 loop is CASGLMPRANYGYTF. CDR3 DNA sequence: TGTGCTAGTGGTTTGATGCCGAGGGCGAACTATGGCTACACCTTC.